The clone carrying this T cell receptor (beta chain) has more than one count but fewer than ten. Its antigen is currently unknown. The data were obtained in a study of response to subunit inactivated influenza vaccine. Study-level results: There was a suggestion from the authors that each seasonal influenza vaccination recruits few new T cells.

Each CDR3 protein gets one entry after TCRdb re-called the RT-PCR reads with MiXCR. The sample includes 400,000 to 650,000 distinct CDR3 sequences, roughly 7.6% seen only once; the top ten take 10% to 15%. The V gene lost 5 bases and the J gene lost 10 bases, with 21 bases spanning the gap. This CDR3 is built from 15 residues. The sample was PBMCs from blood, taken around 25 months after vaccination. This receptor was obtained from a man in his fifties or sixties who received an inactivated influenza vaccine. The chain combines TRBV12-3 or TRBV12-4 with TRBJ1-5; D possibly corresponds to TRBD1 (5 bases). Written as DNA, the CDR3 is TGTGCCAGCAGTGCCCCAGGGTCAGGCCCCCAACCCCAGCATTTT. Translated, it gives CASSAPGSGPQPQHF.